This is a list of T cell receptor beta chains from one sample in a study of neurological immune-mediated disorders. TCRdb re-derived calls from the 5' RACE reads in MiXCR, one entry per CDR3 protein. The repertoire holds roughly 50,000 distinct CDR3 sequences, approximately 12% seen once, with roughly 10% in the top ten. The sequencing input was PBMCs. These receptors all come from a woman aged 55-70 years with HTLV-1-associated myelopathy (HAM/TSP). CDR3s leave out the opening cysteine and the closing phenylalanine or tryptophan.

cdr3_length | v_call | cdr3_aa
19 | TRBV2 | ASSARQGGRASGVNTGELF
13 | TRBV7-2 | ASSLISVRTDTQY
12 | TRBV20-1 | SASGAGGTDTQY
12 | TRBV27 | ASSSGTPPGEQF
11 | TRBV10-2 | ASRLAGEGEQY
14 | TRBV5-6 | ASSLDGGGRGNEQY
14 | TRBV7-2 | ASSLAATSGRDTQY
12 | TRBV5-1 | ASSAKGSTDTQY
12 | TRBV4-1 | ASSQAIYTGELF
11 | TRBV6-1 | ASRIRGRDTQY
10 | TRBV7-8 | ASSLFPNEQF
14 | TRBV7-2 | ASSLGSLAVYNEQF
13 | TRBV6-6 | ASSRRDSDPYEQY
14 | TRBV7-9 | ASSLEAGLYQESQY
13 | TRBV7-2 | ASSQQGGPKNIQY
12 | TRBV15 | VTSRPGQNYEQY
12 | TRBV10-1 | ASSTGARSYEQF
11 | TRBV29-1 | SAKDRGADTQY
13 | TRBV20-1 | SASLAGGSTDTQY
15 | TRBV9 | ASSRGLAGGFQETQY
13 | TRBV6-5 | ASSLRDRGRNEQY
11 | TRBV6-1 | ASALSPNYGYT
19 | TRBV7-9 | ASSTGQSERETGDWGNEQF
15 | TRBV20-1 | SARDASGQGAGTEAF
13 | TRBV18 | ASSERQATNYGYT
16 | TRBV7-8 | ASSRRTSGSLGQETQY
11 | TRBV7-9 | ASSPKQGYEQY
12 | TRBV20-1 | SAREQGPGNTIY
12 | TRBV3-1 | ASSHRPGDYEQY
14 | TRBV20-1 | SARPASGSLPDTQY
16 | TRBV11-2 | ASSLETGTSGLYNEQF
13 | TRBV20-1 | SARDPGAPPDTQY
9 | TRBV12-3/TRBV12-4 | ASSLFYEQY
12 | TRBV19 | ASSPSGNTGELF
14 | TRBV27 | ASSSPGRTNTGELF
12 | TRBV4-1 | ASSLGQGPHEQY
11 | TRBV12-3/TRBV12-4 | ASRSSADYEQY
14 | TRBV20-1 | SASGGVSGGRETQY
12 | TRBV5-1 | ASSFGTTSMEQY
13 | TRBV5-1 | ASSSGLAESYEQY
14 | TRBV7-9 | ASSLGTHSGANVLT